What follows are 21 T cell receptor beta chains derived from one specimen sequenced in a study of metastatic and nonmetastatic thyroid tumors. Using MiXCR, TCRdb reanalyzed the PCR reads. The sample records about 47,000 clones, under 30% being singletons. Until they underwent thyroid surgery, no patient had received any treatment. Sequencing was carried out using blood. Every receptor here comes from a male donor with papillary thyroid cancer or a benign thyroid nodule (not recorded which). Some clones in this sample may be carry-over from other donors' samples.

This clone is labeled medium-sized (0.01 to 0.1%). The V and J genes are TRBV12-5 and TRBJ2-7; D gene uncertain. CDR3 size: 13 residues. Germline V lookup: CDR1 LGHNT, CDR2 FRNRAP. The CDR3 DNA reads as TGTCCCGCCGGACGGAACAAGAACTACGAGCAGTACTTC. Its translation is CPAGRNKNYEQYF.

In the case of this clone: A read error may account for a junction end that differs from germline. This rearrangement joins TRBV12-3 or TRBV12-4 to TRBJ2-7, with 8 nucleotides matching TRBD2. The CDR3 extends over 14 amino acids. CDR3 nucleotide sequence: TGTGCCAGCAGCTTAGCGGGAAGCGAAAGCGAGCAGTACTTC. Amino acids: CASSLAGSESEQYF.

This clone was detected many times. This chain links TRBV7-8 with TRBJ2-3; D is perhaps TRBD2 (5 bases). Trimming took off 5 bases at V and 5 bases at J, with 14 bases between the two ends. Germline CDR1 SGHVS, CDR2 FQNEAQ. This CDR3 region has 14 residues. CDR3 in amino acids: CASSPGGWRDTQYF. For the CDR3, the DNA is TGTGCCAGCAGCCCTGGCGGGTGGAGAGATACGCAGTATTTT.

This sequence joins TRBV5-4 and TRBJ2-7, with TRBD1 identical over 9 bases. The V gene's germline CDR1 is SGHNT and CDR2 YYREEE (reference sequence). The CDR3 runs 14 residues. Losses at the gene ends were 3 bases for V and 6 bases for J; bases not matched to a gene: 7. The CDR3 region is CASSWGTGPREQYF. The CDR3 region has the DNA TGTGCCAGCAGCTGGGGGACAGGGCCTCGCGAGCAGTACTTC.

This clone came up a few times. The chain is built from TRBV12-3 or TRBV12-4 and TRBJ2-6; D not certain. The CDR3 contains 15 residues. V lost 6 bases and J 0 bases, leaving 9 bases between the germline ends. This CDR3 reads CASSYRRSGANVLTF. CDR3 nucleotide sequence: TGTGCCAGCAGCTATCGGCGCTCTGGGGCCAACGTCCTGACTTTC.

This clone was found a few times. V usage is TRBV6-2 or TRBV6-3 and J usage is TRBJ2-5, with TRBD2 matching 11 bases. Germline V CDR1 and CDR2: MNHEY, SVGEGT. V gave up 4 bases and J gave up 2 bases; unmatched junction bases: 3. The CDR3 has 15 residues. Written as DNA, the CDR3 is TGTGCCAGCAGTTTAGCGGGGGGGGGACAAGAGACCCAGTACTTC. It encodes CASSLAGGGQETQYF.

This clone was picked up many times. The chain joins TRBV5-1 to TRBJ2-1, with TRBD2 matching 12 bases. The CDR3 consists of 16 residues. With V trimmed by 3 bases and J by 7 bases, 8 bases remained unmatched. The germline V gene has CDR1 SGHRS and CDR2 YFSETQ. The CDR3 nucleotides read TGCGCCAGCAGCTGGCGACTAGCGGGAGCGAGGAATGAGCAGTTCTTC. Protein product: CASSWRLAGARNEQFF.

The rearrangement uses TRBV12-3 or TRBV12-4 and TRBJ2-1, with D possibly being TRBD1 or TRBD2 (5 bases each). The CDR3 runs to 14 residues. Trimming stripped 6 bases from V and 11 bases from J, with 20 bases between. The CDR3 region is CASRRAGLAGKQFF. The DNA for the CDR3 is TGTGCCAGCAGGCGAGCAGGGCTAGCCGGTAAGCAGTTCTTC.

This clone was seen at least ten times. This specimen includes other DNA sequences encoding the same CDR3. The V and J genes are TRBV6-1 and TRBJ2-3; possibly TRBD2 for D (6 bases). The CDR3 length is 17 residues. The V and J ends lost 2 bases and 7 bases respectively, with 22 bases between them. Germline loops: CDR1 MNHNS, CDR2 SASEGT. The CDR3 protein is CASSETRGGIGSNTQYF. CDR3 sequence (DNA): TGTGCCAGCAGTGAAACTCGGGGAGGCATAGGGTCGAATACGCAGTATTTT.

This rearrangement joins TRBV11-2 to TRBJ1-1; maybe TRBD1 (5 bases). The V gene lost 5 bases and the J gene lost 1 base, with 8 bases spanning the gap. This CDR3 spans 13 amino acids. The germline CDR1 and CDR2 sequences are SGHAT and FQNNGV. Here the CDR3 DNA reads TGTGCCAGCAGCGGTGACAGGAACACTGAAGCTTTCTTT. This sequence encodes CASSGDRNTEAFF.

This clone was seen many times. V and J are TRBV7-3 and TRBJ2-1; TRBD2 aligns across 9 bases. The CDR3 runs 13 residues. Germline V lookup: CDR1 SGHTA, CDR2 FQGTGA. Losses at the gene ends were 2 bases for V and 7 bases for J; bases not matched to a gene: 0. The CDR3 spells CASSLGLANEQFF. CDR3 in DNA: TGTGCCAGCAGCTTAGGACTAGCGAATGAGCAGTTCTTC.

V gene TRBV30 combines with J gene TRBJ2-5; 9 nucleotides align to TRBD1. From germline, CDR1 is GTSNPN and CDR2 SVGIG (reference sequence). V lost 4 bases, J lost 4 bases, and 7 bases stayed unmatched. This CDR3 has 14 residues. CDR3 in amino acids: CAWNPGTGLETQYF. In DNA form, the CDR3 reads TGTGCCTGGAACCCCGGGACAGGGTTAGAGACCCAGTACTTC.

About this clone: A read error is possible here, since a much larger clone lies one base away. The V and J genes are TRBV6-1 and TRBJ2-1; the match to TRBD1 covers 11 bases. J was trimmed by 5 bases and V by 7 bases; bases with no gene match: 10. Looked up from germline, CDR1 is MNHNS and CDR2 is SASEGT. This CDR3 comprises 16 residues. CDR3 bases: TGTGCCAGCATCCGACTACCGGGACAGGGGGACAATGAGCAGTTCTTC. This encodes CASIRLPGQGDNEQFF.

This clone has ten or more counts. This chain uses TRBV6-1 with TRBJ2-1; 12 bases match TRBD2. The trim removed 5 bases at V and 5 bases at J, leaving 7 bases unmatched. The CDR3 has 16 residues. From germline, CDR1 is MNHNS and CDR2 SASEGT. CDR3 nucleotides: TGTGCCAGCAGTCGACTAGCGGGGGAGGGGAACAATGAGCAGTTCTTC. Protein product: CASSRLAGEGNNEQFF.

The CDR3 region has the DNA TGTGCCTGGAGTGGATCCGGGGGTTCCGTAGATACGCAGTATTTT. As protein: CAWSGSGGSVDTQYF. The chain is built from TRBV30 and TRBJ2-3, with D perhaps TRBD2 (6 bases). Germline V gives CDR1 GTSNPN, CDR2 SVGIG (reference sequence). The CDR3 consists of 15 residues. Trimming took off 1 base at V and 5 bases at J, with 16 bases between the two ends.

Ten or more counts support this clone. The CDR3: CASSTAVTSEAFF. The CDR3 DNA reads TGTGCCAGTAGTACCGCGGTGACATCGGAAGCTTTCTTT. The J gene is TRBJ1-1, the V gene TRBV19, with D hard to call. Between the trimmed V and J ends, which lost 4 bases and 8 bases, there was a span of 14 bases. The germline V gene has CDR1 LNHDA and CDR2 SQIVND (reference sequence). The CDR3 is 13 residues long.

This clone was seen repeatedly, ten times or more. The genes are TRBV12-3 or TRBV12-4 and TRBJ2-3; D may be TRBD1 (5 bases). This CDR3 region has 17 residues. The V and J ends lost 1 base and 0 bases respectively, with 14 bases between them. Here the CDR3 reads CASSLGQGSISTDTQYF. The CDR3 region has the DNA TGTGCCAGCAGTTTAGGCCAGGGCTCCATTAGCACAGATACGCAGTATTTT.

The table lists this clone with many counts. The V gene is TRBV6-1, the J gene TRBJ2-3; D may be TRBD1 (5 bases). The CDR3 loop spans 17 amino acids. Germline V gene sequence: CDR1 MNHNS, CDR2 SASEGT. V was cut by 3 bases and J by 4 bases, with 20 bases left in between. CDR3 protein: CASSERFSRVYADTQYF. In DNA, the CDR3 is TGTGCCAGCAGTGAGCGGTTCTCCAGGGTGTACGCAGATACGCAGTATTTT.

This clone was counted at least ten times. V usage is TRBV19 and J usage is TRBJ2-3; TRBD2 agrees at 10 bases. The CDR3 sequence is 16 residues long. The V gene's germline CDR1 is LNHDA and CDR2 SQIVND (reference sequence). V was pared by 5 bases and J by 5 bases, with 10 bases of the junction left unmatched. CDR3 amino acids: CASSLRAGGPGDTQYF. The CDR3 DNA is TGTGCCAGTAGTTTGCGAGCGGGAGGGCCGGGAGATACGCAGTATTTT.

This chain links TRBV4-1 with TRBJ1-6, with 7 bases aligning to TRBD1. Germline-derived CDR1 and CDR2 are MGHRA and YSYEKL. V was pared by 3 bases and J by 14 bases, with 7 bases of the junction left unmatched. This CDR3 has 13 amino acids. In DNA form, the CDR3 reads TGCGCCAGCAGCCAGTCTGGGACAGAGGCCCTCCACTTT. It encodes CASSQSGTEALHF.

This clone appeared many times. V is TRBV9 and J is TRBJ2-1; D possibly corresponds to TRBD1 (6 bases). V lost 0 bases and J lost 5, with 12 bases in between. Germline values: CDR1 SGDLS, CDR2 YYNGEE. The CDR3 covers 15 residues. For the CDR3, the DNA is TGTGCCAGCAGCGTAGCGGCAGGGGAGCACAATGAGCAGTTCTTC. Protein product: CASSVAAGEHNEQFF.